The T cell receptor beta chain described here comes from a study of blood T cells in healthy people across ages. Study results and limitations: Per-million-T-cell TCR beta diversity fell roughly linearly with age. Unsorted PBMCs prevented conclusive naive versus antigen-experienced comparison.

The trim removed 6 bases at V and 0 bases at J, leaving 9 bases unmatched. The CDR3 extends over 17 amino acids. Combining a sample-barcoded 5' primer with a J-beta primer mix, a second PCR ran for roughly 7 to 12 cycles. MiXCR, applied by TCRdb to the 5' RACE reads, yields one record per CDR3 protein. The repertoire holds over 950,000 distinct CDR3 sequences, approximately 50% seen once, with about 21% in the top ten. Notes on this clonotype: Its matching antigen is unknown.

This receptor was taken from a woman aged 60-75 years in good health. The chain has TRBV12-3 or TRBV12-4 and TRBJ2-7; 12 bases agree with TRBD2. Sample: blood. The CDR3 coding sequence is TGTGCCAGCAGCAGAGGGACTAGCGGGCTTTTCTCCTACGAGCAGTACTTC. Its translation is CASSRGTSGLFSYEQYF.